This T cell receptor (beta chain) was recorded in a study of PD-L1 blockade in urothelial cancer. The sample's time point: pretreatment peripheral blood. This CDR3 is built from 14 residues. The V gene lost 0 bases and the J gene lost 5 bases, with 9 bases spanning the gap. CDR1 LGHNA and CDR2 YNFKEQ come from the germline V gene. Assay: immunoSEQ multiplex PCR; the TCRdb copy retains only in-frame clones and omits some. Seen here are fewer than 100,000 clones, 70% to 90% observed once, and the top ten hold 5.5% to 7.5%. Source: PBMCs, taken around atezolizumab (anti-PD-L1) treatment. The chain has TRBV4-2 and TRBJ2-3; no clear D gene. This receptor was identified in a man aged 35 to 55 with urothelial cancer. The CDR3: CASSQDPEVDTQYF. The CDR3 DNA reads as TGTGCCAGCAGCCAAGATCCCGAGGTAGATACGCAGTATTTT.